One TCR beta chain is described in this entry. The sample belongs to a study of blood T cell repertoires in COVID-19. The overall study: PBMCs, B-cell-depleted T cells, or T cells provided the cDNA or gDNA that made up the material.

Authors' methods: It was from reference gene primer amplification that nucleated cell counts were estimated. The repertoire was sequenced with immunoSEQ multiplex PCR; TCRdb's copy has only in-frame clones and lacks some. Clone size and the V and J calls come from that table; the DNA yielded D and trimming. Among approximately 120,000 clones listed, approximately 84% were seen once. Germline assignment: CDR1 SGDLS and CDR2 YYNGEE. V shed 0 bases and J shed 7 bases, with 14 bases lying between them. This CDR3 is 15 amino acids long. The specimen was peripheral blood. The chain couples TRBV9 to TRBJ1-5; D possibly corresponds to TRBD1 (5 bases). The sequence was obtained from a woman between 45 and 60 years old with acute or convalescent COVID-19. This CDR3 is CASSVAGGKGQPQHF. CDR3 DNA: TGTGCCAGCAGCGTAGCCGGGGGTAAAGGCCAGCCCCAGCATTTT.